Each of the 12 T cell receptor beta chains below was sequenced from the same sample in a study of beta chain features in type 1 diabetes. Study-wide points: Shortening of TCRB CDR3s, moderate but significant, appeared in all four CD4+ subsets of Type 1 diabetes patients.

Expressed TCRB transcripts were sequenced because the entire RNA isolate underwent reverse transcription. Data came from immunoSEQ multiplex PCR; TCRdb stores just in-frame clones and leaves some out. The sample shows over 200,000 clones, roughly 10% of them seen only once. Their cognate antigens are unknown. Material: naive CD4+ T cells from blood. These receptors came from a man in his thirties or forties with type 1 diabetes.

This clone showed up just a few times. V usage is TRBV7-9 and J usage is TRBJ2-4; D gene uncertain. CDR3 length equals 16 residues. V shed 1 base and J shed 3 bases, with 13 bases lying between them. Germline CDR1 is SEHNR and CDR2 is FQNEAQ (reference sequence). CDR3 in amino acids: CASSLVSPVGKNIQYF. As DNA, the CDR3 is TGTGCCAGCAGCTTAGTTTCTCCGGTCGGCAAAAACATTCAGTACTTC.

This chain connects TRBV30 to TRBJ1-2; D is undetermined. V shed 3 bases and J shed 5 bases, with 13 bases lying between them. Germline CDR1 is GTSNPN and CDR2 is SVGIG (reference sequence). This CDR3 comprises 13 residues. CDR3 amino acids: CAWRIGGAYGYTF. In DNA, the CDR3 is TGTGCCTGGAGGATAGGAGGAGCATATGGCTACACCTTC.

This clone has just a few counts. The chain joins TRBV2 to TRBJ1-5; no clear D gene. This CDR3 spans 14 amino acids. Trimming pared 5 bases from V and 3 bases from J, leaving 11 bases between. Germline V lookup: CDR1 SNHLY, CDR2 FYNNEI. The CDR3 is CASSRQTFNQPQHF. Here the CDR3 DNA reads TGTGCCAGCAGTAGACAAACTTTCAATCAGCCCCAGCATTTT.

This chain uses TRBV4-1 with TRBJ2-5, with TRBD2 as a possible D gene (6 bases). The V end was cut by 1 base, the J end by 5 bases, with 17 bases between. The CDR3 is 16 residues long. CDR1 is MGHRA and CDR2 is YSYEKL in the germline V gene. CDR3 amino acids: CASSQAPGGGMETQYF. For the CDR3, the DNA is TGCGCCAGCAGCCAAGCCCCTGGGGGAGGTATGGAGACCCAGTACTTC.

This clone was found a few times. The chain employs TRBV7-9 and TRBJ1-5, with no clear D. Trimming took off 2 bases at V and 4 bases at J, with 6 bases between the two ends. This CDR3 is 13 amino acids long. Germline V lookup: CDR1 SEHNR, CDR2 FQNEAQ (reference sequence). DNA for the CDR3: TGTGCCAGCAGCTTAAACGAGAATCAGCCCCAGCATTTT. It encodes CASSLNENQPQHF. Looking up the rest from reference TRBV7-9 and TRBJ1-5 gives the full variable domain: DTGVSQNPRHKITKRGQNVTFRCDPISEHNRLYWYRQTLGQGPEFLTYFQNEAQLEKSRLLSDRFSAERPKGSFSTLEIQRTEQGDSAMYLCASSLNENQPQHFGDGTRLSIL.

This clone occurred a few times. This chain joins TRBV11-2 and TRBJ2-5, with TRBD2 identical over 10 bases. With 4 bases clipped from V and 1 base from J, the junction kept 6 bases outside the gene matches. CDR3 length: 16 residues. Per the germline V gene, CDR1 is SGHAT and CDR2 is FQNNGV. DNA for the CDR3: TGTGCCAGCAGCTCTAGACTAGCGGGCCTCCAAGAGACCCAGTACTTC. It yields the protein CASSSRLAGLQETQYF.

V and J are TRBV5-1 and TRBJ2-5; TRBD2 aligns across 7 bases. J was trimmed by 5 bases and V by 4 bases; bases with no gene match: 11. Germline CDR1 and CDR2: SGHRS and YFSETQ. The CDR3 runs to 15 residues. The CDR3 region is CASSAVSGLEETQYF. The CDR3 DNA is TGCGCCAGCAGCGCTGTATCCGGACTAGAGGAGACCCAGTACTTC.

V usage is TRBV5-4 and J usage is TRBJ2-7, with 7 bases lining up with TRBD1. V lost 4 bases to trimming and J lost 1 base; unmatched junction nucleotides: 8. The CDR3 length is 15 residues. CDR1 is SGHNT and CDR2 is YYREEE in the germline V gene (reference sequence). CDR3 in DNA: TGTGCCAGCAGCCCCGGGACAGACCTTTCCTACGAGCAGTACTTC. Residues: CASSPGTDLSYEQYF.

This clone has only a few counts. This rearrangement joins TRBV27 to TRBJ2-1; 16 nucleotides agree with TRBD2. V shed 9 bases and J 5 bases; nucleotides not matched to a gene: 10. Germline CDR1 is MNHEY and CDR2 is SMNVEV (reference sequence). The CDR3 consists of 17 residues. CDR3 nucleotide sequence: TGTGCCAGTTTGGGACTAGCGGGGGGGCCTGCGCACAATGAGCAGTTCTTC. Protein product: CASLGLAGGPAHNEQFF.

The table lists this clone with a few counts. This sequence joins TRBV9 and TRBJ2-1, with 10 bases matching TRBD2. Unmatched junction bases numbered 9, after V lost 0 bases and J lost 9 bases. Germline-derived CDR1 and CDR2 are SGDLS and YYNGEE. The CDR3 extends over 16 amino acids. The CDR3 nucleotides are TGTGCCAGCAGCGTAGCTCCTAGCGGGGGATTATTTGAGCAGTTCTTC. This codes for CASSVAPSGGLFEQFF.

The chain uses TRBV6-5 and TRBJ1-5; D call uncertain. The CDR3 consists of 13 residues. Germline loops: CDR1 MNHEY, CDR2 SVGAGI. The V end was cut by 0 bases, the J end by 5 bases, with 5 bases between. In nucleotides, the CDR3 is TGTGCCAGCAGTTACTCCACGGATCAGCCCCAGCATTTT. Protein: CASSYSTDQPQHF.

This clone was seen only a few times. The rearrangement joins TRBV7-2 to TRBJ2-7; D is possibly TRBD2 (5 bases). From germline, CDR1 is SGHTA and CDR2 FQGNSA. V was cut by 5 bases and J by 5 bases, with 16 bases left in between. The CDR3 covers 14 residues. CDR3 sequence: CASSPGLAYHEQYF. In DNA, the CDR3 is TGTGCCAGCAGCCCTGGGCTAGCCTACCACGAGCAGTACTTC.